The clone carrying this TCR beta chain was counted once. PCR amplification relied on 60 Vbeta primers (plus 13 Jbeta primers). Profiled with immunoSEQ multiplex PCR; TCRdb holds only in-frame clones, not every one. The sample has 95,000 to 110,000 clones; approximately 64% are singletons. CDR1 and CDR2 (germline): MNHNS, SASEGT. Losses at the gene ends were 7 bases for V and 0 bases for J; bases not matched to a gene: 4. This CDR3 comprises 14 residues. The data were obtained in a study of cytomegalovirus exposure and HLA in healthy donors. Sequencing was performed on PBMCs. The V and J genes are TRBV6-1 and TRBJ2-5; TRBD2 aligns across 8 bases. This receptor was identified in a woman aged 45-60 years in good health and CMV-seronegative. The CDR3 loop is CASKTGGYQETQYF. CDR3 DNA: TGTGCCAGCAAGACGGGGGGGTACCAAGAGACCCAGTACTTC.